This record covers a single T cell receptor (beta chain). The antigen is not known. There are 14 residues in the CDR3. V shed 5 bases and J 0 bases; nucleotides not matched to a gene: 4. Germline V gene lookup returns CDR1 SEHNR and CDR2 FQNEAQ (reference sequence). The data stem from a study of chemoradiotherapy in HPV16-positive cancers. Notes on the study in general: Better recurrence-free survival went with HPV-responsive T-cell expansion in HPV16-positive patients.

Sequencing used immunoSEQ multiplex PCR; TCRdb keeps in-frame clones, though not all of them. The data show around 22,000 clones, with 80% to 95% seen just once and roughly a sixth held by the top ten. Sequenced here: blood, sampled from a patient who underwent chemoradiotherapy. The rearrangement uses TRBV7-9 and TRBJ2-7; TRBD1 matches 7 bases. This clonotype originated in a human donor with HPV-associated anogenital cancer. CDR3 amino acids: CASSHRDSSYEQYF. As DNA, the CDR3 is TGTGCCAGCAGCCACCGGGACAGCTCCTACGAGCAGTACTTC.